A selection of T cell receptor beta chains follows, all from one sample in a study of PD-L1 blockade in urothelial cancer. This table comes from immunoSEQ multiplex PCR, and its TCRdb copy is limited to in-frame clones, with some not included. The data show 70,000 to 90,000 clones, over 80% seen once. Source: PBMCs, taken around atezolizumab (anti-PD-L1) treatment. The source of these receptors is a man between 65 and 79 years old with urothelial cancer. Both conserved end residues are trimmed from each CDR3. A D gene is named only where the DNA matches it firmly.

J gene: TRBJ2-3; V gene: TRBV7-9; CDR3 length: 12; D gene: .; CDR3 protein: ASSRGDYTDTQY
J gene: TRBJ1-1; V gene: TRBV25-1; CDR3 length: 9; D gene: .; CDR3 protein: ASSRSTEAF
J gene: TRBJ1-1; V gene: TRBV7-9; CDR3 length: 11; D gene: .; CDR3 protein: ASSPGLRTEAF
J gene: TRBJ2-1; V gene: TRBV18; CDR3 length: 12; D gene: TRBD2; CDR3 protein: ASSPGTRSFEQF
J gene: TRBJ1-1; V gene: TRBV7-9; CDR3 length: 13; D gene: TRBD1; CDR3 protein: ASTGGRGLNTEAF
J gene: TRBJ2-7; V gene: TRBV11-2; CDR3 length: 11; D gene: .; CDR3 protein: ASSLDGSYEQY
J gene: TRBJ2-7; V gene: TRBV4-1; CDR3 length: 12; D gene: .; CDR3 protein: ASSQESSRDEQY
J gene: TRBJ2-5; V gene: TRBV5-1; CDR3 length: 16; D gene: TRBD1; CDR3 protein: ASSWTGAHGEGGETQY
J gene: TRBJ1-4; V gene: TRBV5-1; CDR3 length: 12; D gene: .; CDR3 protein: ASSFTGGNEKLF
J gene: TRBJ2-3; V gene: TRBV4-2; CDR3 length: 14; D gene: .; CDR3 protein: ASSPIGASSADTQY
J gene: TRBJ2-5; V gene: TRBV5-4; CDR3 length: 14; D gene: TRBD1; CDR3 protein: ASSSGTGGDEETQY
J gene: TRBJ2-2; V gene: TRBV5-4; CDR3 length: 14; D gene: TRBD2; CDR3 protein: ASSPGAGGSTGELF
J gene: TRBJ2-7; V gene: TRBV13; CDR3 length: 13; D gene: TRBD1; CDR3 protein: ASSLGTAISYEQY
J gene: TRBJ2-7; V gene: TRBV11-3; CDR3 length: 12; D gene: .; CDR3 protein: ASSLGGGGYEQY
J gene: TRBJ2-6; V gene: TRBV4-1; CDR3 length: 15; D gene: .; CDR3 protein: ASSQRGRGSGANVLT
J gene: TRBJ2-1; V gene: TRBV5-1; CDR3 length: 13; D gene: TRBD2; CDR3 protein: ASSFSGTKNNEQF
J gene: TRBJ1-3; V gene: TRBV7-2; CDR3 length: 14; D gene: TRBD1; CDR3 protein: ASSLDGRGRVNTIY
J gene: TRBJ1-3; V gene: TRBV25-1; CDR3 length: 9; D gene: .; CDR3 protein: ASSPGGTIY
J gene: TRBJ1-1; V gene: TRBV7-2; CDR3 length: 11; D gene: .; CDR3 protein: ASSGAGDTEAF
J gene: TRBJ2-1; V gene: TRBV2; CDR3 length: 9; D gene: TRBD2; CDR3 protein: ASRLLAAQF
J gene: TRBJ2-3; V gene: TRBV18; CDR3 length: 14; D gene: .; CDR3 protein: ASSPPSRVGTDTQY
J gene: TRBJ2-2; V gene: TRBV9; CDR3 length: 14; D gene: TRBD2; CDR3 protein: ASSGSLAGFTGELF
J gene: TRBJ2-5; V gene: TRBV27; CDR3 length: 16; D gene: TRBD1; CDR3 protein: ASSFYVGLETGKETQY
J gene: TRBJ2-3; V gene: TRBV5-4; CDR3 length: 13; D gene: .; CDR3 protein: ASSPGQDRTDTQY
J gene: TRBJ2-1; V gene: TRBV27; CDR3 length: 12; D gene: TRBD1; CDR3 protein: ASSPGTGLSEQF
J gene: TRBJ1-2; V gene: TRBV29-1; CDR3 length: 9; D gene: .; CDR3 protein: SVQRGGGYT
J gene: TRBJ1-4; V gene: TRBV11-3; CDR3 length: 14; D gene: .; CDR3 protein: ASSLGDIATNEKLF
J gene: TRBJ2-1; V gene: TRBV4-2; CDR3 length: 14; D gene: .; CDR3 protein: ASSQESRIPGGEQF
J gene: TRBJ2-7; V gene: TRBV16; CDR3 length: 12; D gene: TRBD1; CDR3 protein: ASSPSGTGEEEY
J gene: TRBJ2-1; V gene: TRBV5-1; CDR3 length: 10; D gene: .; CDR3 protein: ASSLTGDEQF
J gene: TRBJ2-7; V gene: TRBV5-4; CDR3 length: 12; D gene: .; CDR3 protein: ASSLFNSHYEQY
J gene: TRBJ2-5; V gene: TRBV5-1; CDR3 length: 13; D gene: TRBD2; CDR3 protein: ASSLAGGVGETQY
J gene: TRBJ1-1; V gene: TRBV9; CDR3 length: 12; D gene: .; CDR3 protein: ASSVGQMNTEAF
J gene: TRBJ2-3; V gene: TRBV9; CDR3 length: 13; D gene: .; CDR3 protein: ASSVAGGNTDTQY
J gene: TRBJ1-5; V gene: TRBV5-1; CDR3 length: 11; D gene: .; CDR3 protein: ASSAQGGQPQH
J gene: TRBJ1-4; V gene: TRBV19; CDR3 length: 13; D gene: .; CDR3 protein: ASSVVWARNEKLF
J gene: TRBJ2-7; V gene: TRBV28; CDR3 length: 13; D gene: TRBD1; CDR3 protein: ASRPGQGASYEQY
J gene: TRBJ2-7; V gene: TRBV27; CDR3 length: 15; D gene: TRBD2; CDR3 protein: ASSLAGGTGYSYEQY
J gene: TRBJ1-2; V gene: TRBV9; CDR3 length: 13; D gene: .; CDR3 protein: ASSVGDTPNYGYT
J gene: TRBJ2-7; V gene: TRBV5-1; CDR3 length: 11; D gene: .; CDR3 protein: ASSLGSDTEQY
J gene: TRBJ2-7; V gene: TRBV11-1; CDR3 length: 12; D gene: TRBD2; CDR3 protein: ASSLDLAAYEQY
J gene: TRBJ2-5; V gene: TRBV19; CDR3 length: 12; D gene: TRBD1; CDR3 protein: ASSIAGGDETQY
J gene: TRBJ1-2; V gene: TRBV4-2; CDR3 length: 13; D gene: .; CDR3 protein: ASSQDAAQNYGYT
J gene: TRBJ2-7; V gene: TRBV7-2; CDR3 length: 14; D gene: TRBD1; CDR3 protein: ASSLTGGYSAYEQY
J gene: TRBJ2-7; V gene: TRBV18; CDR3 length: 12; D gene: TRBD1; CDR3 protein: ASSLTDRGHEQY
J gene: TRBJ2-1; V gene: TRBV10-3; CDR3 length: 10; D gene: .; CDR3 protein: AISAGYNEQF
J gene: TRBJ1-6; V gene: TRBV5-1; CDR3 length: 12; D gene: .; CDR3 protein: ASSPGRQDSPLH
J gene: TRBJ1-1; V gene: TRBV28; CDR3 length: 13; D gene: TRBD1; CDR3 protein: ASSLVGQGGTEAF
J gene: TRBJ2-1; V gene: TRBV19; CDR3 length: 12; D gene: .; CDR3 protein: ASSMSLYYNEQF
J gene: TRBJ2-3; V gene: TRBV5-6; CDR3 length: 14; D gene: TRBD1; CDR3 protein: ASSQTWDSSTDTQY
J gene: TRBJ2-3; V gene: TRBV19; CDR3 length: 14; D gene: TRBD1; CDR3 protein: ASSIAPTGTTDTQY
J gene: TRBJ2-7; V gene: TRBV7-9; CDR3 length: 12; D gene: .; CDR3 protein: ASSSRNQGGEQY